This T cell receptor (beta chain) comes out of a study of prognosis after radiotherapy for stage I lung cancer. The study's findings and limits: Diminished Shannon entropy following stereotactic body radiation therapy characterized patients who developed distant metastases.

This clonotype was seen many times. The antigen remains unidentified. The TCR beta CDR3 region was amplified from genomic DNA, with two rounds of multiplex PCR being used for the amplification. First-round PCR used primers specific to each TRBV and TRBJ gene. Via MiXCR, TCRdb re-called the multiplex PCR reads, giving one row per CDR3 protein. Among 20,000 to 25,000 distinct CDR3 sequences listed, 43% were seen once. The V gene lost 3 bases and the J gene lost 7 bases, with 16 bases spanning the gap. This CDR3 region has 15 residues. Germline-derived CDR1 and CDR2 are ENHRY and SYGVKD. This chain links TRBV10-3 with TRBJ2-1; tentative D call: TRBD2 (5 bases). This clonotype was sampled from a donor of 50 years or more with non-small cell lung cancer. The material sequenced was PBMCs, taken before or after stereotactic body radiation therapy (not recorded which). The CDR3 DNA reads TGTGCCATCAGTGAAGACATTTTGGGCGGGAATGAGCAGTTCTTC. As protein: CAISEDILGGNEQFF.